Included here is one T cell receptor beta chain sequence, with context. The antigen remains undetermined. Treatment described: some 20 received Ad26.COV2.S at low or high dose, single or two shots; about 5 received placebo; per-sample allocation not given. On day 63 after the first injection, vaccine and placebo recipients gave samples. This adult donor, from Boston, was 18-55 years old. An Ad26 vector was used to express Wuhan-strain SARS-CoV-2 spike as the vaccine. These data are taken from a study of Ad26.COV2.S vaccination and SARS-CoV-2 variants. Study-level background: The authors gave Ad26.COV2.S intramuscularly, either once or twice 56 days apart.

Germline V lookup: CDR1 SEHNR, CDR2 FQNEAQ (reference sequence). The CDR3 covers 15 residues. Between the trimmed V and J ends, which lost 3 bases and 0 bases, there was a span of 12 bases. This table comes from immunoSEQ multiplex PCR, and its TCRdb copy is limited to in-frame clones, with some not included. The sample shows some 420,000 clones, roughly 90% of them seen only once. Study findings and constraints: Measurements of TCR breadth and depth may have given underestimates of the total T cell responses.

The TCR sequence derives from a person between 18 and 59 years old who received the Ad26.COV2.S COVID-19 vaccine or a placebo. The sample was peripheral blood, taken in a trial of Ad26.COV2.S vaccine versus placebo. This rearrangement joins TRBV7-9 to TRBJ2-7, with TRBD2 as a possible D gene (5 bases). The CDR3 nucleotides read TGTGCCAGCAGCTTGACGTCCGGGAACTCCTACGAGCAGTACTTC. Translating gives CASSLTSGNSYEQYF.